The 7 T cell receptor beta chains below were found in one sample sequenced in a study of T-cell reconstitution after alpha-beta-depleted transplantation in children. TCRbeta library preparation incorporated unique molecular identifiers. TCRdb reprocessed the PCR reads with MiXCR, giving one entry per CDR3 protein. The sample lists over 150,000 distinct CDR3 sequences; 11% were seen once. This specimen was PBMCs, taken before TCRalphabeta/CD19-depleted stem cell transplant. The receptors stem from a boy aged 2 to 10 with acute myeloid leukemia, due to receive a stem cell transplant.

This clonotype was detected ten times or more. The CDR3 DNA is TGTGCCAGCAGCCAAGAAGGATCTAGCGTATACAATGAGCAGTTCTTC. Translating it yields CASSQEGSSVYNEQFF. The J gene is TRBJ2-1, the V gene TRBV4-2; a weak D match, TRBD2 (6 bases). Germline CDR1 and CDR2: LGHNA and YNFKEQ. The CDR3 runs to 16 residues. The V end lost 0 bases, the J end lost 4 bases, and 13 bases lay between the germline ends.

This clonotype occurred many times. The chain links TRBV13 to TRBJ2-2, with a weak D call TRBD1 (5 bases). CDR1 and CDR2 (germline): PRHDT, FYEKMQ (reference sequence). V was pared by 6 bases and J by 1 base, with 9 bases between. The CDR3 consists of 14 residues. DNA of the CDR3: TGTGCCAGCAGATCGCAGGGGAACACCGGGGAGCTGTTTTTT. Its translation is CASRSQGNTGELFF.

Notes on this clonotype: A much larger clone sits a single nucleotide away, making a read error possible. This chain connects TRBV20-1 to TRBJ1-1; TRBD1 matches at 7 bases. The germline gives CDR1 DFQATT, CDR2 SNEGSKA (reference sequence). CDR3 length: 15 amino acids. In DNA, the CDR3 is TGCAGTGCTAGAGATACGAGGGGGCGGTACACTGAAGCTTCCTTT. Translation: CSARDTRGRYTEASF.

This clonotype showed up many times. The J gene is TRBJ2-3, the V gene TRBV4-2, with D perhaps TRBD1 (6 bases). V gave up 5 bases and J gave up 3 bases, with 9 bases separating them. The germline gives CDR1 LGHNA, CDR2 YNFKEQ. The CDR3 has 13 residues. As DNA, the CDR3 is TGTGCCAGCAGCGTTGGACAGACAGATACGCAGTATTTT. Protein product: CASSVGQTDTQYF.

As to this clonotype: A read error may explain this, as a much larger clone is one base away. A read error is likely, as this CDR3 ends without the conserved phenylalanine or tryptophan. The J gene is TRBJ2-3, the V gene TRBV29-1; the match to TRBD2 covers 11 bases. This CDR3 has 15 amino acids. Germline CDR1 reads SQVTM; CDR2 reads ANQGSEA. Germline trimming cut 4 bases from V and 7 bases from J; bases unmatched to any gene: 10. CDR3 nucleotides: TGCAGCGTTGTGACTAGCGGGAACGCGGTGAATACGCAGTATTTG. Its translation is CSVVTSGNAVNTQYL.

This clonotype occurred many times. The CDR3 sequence: CASSLDSWNSPLHF. For the CDR3, the DNA is TGTGCCAGCAGTTTGGACAGTTGGAATTCACCCCTCCACTTT. The chain has TRBV12-3 or TRBV12-4 and TRBJ1-6; a possible D gene is TRBD1 (6 bases). The CDR3 totals 14 residues. Trimming pared 3 bases from V and 7 bases from J, leaving 10 bases between.

This clonotype was seen at least ten times. The V and J genes are TRBV12-3 or TRBV12-4 and TRBJ2-3, with D possibly TRBD2 on 6 matching bases. V was cut by 8 bases and J by 2 bases, with 20 bases left in between. This CDR3 is 16 amino acids long. The CDR3 protein is CASHTRRDWYTDTQYF. The CDR3, as DNA: TGTGCCAGCCATACCAGGAGGGACTGGTACACAGATACGCAGTATTTT.